This is a list of T cell receptor beta chains from one sample in a study of PD-L1 blockade in urothelial cancer. Data came from immunoSEQ multiplex PCR; TCRdb stores just in-frame clones and leaves some out. The repertoire holds more than 45,000 clones, with around 86% as singletons. The starting material was PBMCs, obtained around atezolizumab (anti-PD-L1) treatment. Receptors were obtained from a man aged 60 to 69 with urothelial cancer. Each CDR3 is given with its conserved first and last residue. D genes are given only for firm matches. Expanded clones are given a class, and other clones once, few, many or no size at all.

J gene: TRBJ2-2
D gene: TRBD2
V gene: TRBV5-1
clone size: -
CDR3 DNA: TGCGCCAGCAGGCGGGAGTTAAGCGGGGAGCTGTTTTTT
CDR3 protein: CASRRELSGELFF

J gene: TRBJ1-5
D gene: TRBD1
V gene: TRBV19
clone size: -
CDR3 DNA: TGTGCCAGTAGATCCGGGACAGGGAACCAGCCCCAGCATTTT
CDR3 protein: CASRSGTGNQPQHF

J gene: TRBJ2-2
D gene: TRBD1
V gene: TRBV14
clone size: -
CDR3 DNA: TGTGCCAGCAGCCAAGTGATGGGACAGGGGGCCGGGGAGCTGTTTTTT
CDR3 protein: CASSQVMGQGAGELFF

J gene: TRBJ2-7
D gene: -
V gene: TRBV9
clone size: -
CDR3 DNA: TGTGCCAGCAGCTCTACGCCTGAGTCAGGTGCCTACGAGCAGTACTTC
CDR3 protein: CASSSTPESGAYEQYF

J gene: TRBJ2-7
D gene: -
V gene: TRBV15
clone size: few
CDR3 DNA: TGTGCCACCAGCAGAGGGGAACAGGGCTACGAGCAGTACTTC
CDR3 protein: CATSRGEQGYEQYF

J gene: TRBJ2-5
D gene: -
V gene: TRBV4-1
clone size: -
CDR3 DNA: TGCGCCAGCAGCTATGGTCCTAGCGAGACCCAGTACTTC
CDR3 protein: CASSYGPSETQYF

J gene: TRBJ2-7
D gene: TRBD1
V gene: TRBV9
clone size: -
CDR3 DNA: TGTGCCAGCAGGGGACAGGGCGACGAGCAGTACTTC
CDR3 protein: CASRGQGDEQYF

J gene: TRBJ2-1
D gene: -
V gene: TRBV5-4
clone size: -
CDR3 DNA: TGTGCCAGCAGTTATATAGGCGAGCGCGGTGAGCAGTTCTTC
CDR3 protein: CASSYIGERGEQFF

J gene: TRBJ2-3
D gene: -
V gene: TRBV18
clone size: -
CDR3 DNA: TGTGCCAGCTCACCCCCGGGCCCCACAAGGGGAGATACGCAGTATTTT
CDR3 protein: CASSPPGPTRGDTQYF

J gene: TRBJ1-2
D gene: -
V gene: TRBV7-9
clone size: -
CDR3 DNA: TGTGCCAGCAGCTTACTGAGGGAGTCTGGCTACACCTTC
CDR3 protein: CASSLLRESGYTF

J gene: TRBJ2-7
D gene: -
V gene: TRBV7-7
clone size: -
CDR3 DNA: TGTGCTAGCAGCAAAATGTACGGGGAAAGCTACGAGCAGTACTTC
CDR3 protein: CASSKMYGESYEQYF

J gene: TRBJ2-7
D gene: TRBD2
V gene: TRBV5-4
clone size: -
CDR3 DNA: TGTGCCAGCAGCGAAGGGACTAGCGGGCGGGTCGAGCAGTACTTC
CDR3 protein: CASSEGTSGRVEQYF

J gene: TRBJ2-7
D gene: TRBD2
V gene: TRBV15
clone size: -
CDR3 DNA: TGTGCCACCAGCAGAGGACCGCACGGGACTAGCGGGACCGAGCAGTACTTC
CDR3 protein: CATSRGPHGTSGTEQYF

J gene: TRBJ2-7
D gene: -
V gene: TRBV6-5
clone size: -
CDR3 DNA: TGTGCCAGCACCGAAGTGAGGGTAGTATCCTACGAGCAGTACTTC
CDR3 protein: CASTEVRVVSYEQYF

J gene: TRBJ1-1
D gene: -
V gene: TRBV7-6
clone size: -
CDR3 DNA: TGTGCCAGCAGCTTAGAGGTGGGGCAAAACACTGAAGCTTTCTTT
CDR3 protein: CASSLEVGQNTEAFF

J gene: TRBJ2-3
D gene: TRBD2
V gene: TRBV7-2
clone size: -
CDR3 DNA: TGTGCCAGCAGCTTAAGCGGGAGGGGGAAATCCACAGATACGCAGTATTTT
CDR3 protein: CASSLSGRGKSTDTQYF

J gene: TRBJ1-4
D gene: -
V gene: TRBV2
clone size: -
CDR3 DNA: TGTGCCAGCACCGAACGGGGGTGGACTAATGAAAAACTGTTTTTT
CDR3 protein: CASTERGWTNEKLFF

J gene: TRBJ2-1
D gene: -
V gene: TRBV7-6
clone size: -
CDR3 DNA: TGTGCCAGCAGCTTAGCGTGGCGGCCAACTCTAAACAATGAGCAGTTCTTC
CDR3 protein: CASSLAWRPTLNNEQFF

J gene: TRBJ2-5
D gene: TRBD2
V gene: TRBV25-1
clone size: few
CDR3 DNA: TGTGCCAGCAGTGCCTTTAGCGGGAGTCAAGAGACCCAGTACTTC
CDR3 protein: CASSAFSGSQETQYF

J gene: TRBJ2-5
D gene: -
V gene: TRBV9
clone size: -
CDR3 DNA: TGTGCCAGCAGCGGGTTGGCGGGAGAGACCCAGTACTTC
CDR3 protein: CASSGLAGETQYF

J gene: TRBJ2-3
D gene: -
V gene: TRBV19
clone size: -
CDR3 DNA: TGTGCCAGTAGTATTACGGCAGATACGCAGTATTTT
CDR3 protein: CASSITADTQYF

J gene: TRBJ2-1
D gene: TRBD2
V gene: TRBV7-3
clone size: -
CDR3 DNA: TGTGCCAGCAGCTCAAAGCGACTAGCGGGAGGGGAAGAGCAGTTCTTC
CDR3 protein: CASSSKRLAGGEEQFF

J gene: TRBJ1-2
D gene: -
V gene: TRBV7-6
clone size: -
CDR3 DNA: TGTGCCAGCAGCTTCGGGTCCAGAACCGACTATGGCTACACCTTC
CDR3 protein: CASSFGSRTDYGYTF

J gene: TRBJ2-7
D gene: -
V gene: TRBV5-4
clone size: -
CDR3 DNA: TGTGCCAGCAGCTTGGCCGGGAGAGTCTACGAGCAGTACTTC
CDR3 protein: CASSLAGRVYEQYF

J gene: TRBJ1-5
D gene: -
V gene: TRBV19
clone size: -
CDR3 DNA: TGTGCCAGTAGTATAGCGAGGCAGGGCGGTCAGCCCCAGCATTTT
CDR3 protein: CASSIARQGGQPQHF

J gene: TRBJ1-5
D gene: -
V gene: TRBV11-3
clone size: few
CDR3 DNA: TGTGCCAGCAGCCCTGGGGAGAATCAGCCCCAGCATTTT
CDR3 protein: CASSPGENQPQHF

J gene: TRBJ2-4
D gene: -
V gene: TRBV30
clone size: -
CDR3 DNA: TGTGCCTGGAGTACCAGGGGGGATTTTCAGTACTTC
CDR3 protein: CAWSTRGDFQYF

J gene: TRBJ1-3
D gene: -
V gene: TRBV11-3
clone size: -
CDR3 DNA: TGTGCCAGCAGTCGGGGGACTGGAAACACCATATATTTT
CDR3 protein: CASSRGTGNTIYF

J gene: TRBJ2-5
D gene: TRBD1
V gene: TRBV11-2
clone size: -
CDR3 DNA: TGTGCCAGCAGCCTACAGGGGGCGCAAGCGGAGACCCAGTACTTC
CDR3 protein: CASSLQGAQAETQYF

J gene: TRBJ2-1
D gene: TRBD1
V gene: TRBV5-6
clone size: -
CDR3 DNA: TGTGCCAGCAGCTTGATGGACAGGGGTCTCAATGAGCAGTTCTTC
CDR3 protein: CASSLMDRGLNEQFF

J gene: TRBJ1-1
D gene: -
V gene: TRBV5-6
clone size: -
CDR3 DNA: TGTGCCAGCAGCTTGGTTGGAGGGACCAGGACTGAAGCTTTCTTT
CDR3 protein: CASSLVGGTRTEAFF